The 23 T cell receptor beta chains listed next were all sequenced from one sample in a study of cytomegalovirus exposure and HLA in healthy donors. Primers included in the PCR were 60 Vbeta and 13 Jbeta primers. Sequencing was performed with immunoSEQ multiplex PCR; in TCRdb, only in-frame clones are kept and a portion is missing. The table lists approximately 75,000 clones, around 84% of them singletons. The specimen sequenced was PBMCs. Receptor source: a man in his 70s in good health and CMV-seropositive.

The rearrangement uses TRBV28 and TRBJ2-1, with 9 bases identical to TRBD2. The CDR3 has 16 amino acids. Germline assignment: CDR1 MDHEN and CDR2 SYDVKM. Trimming took 6 bases from V and 3 from J; bases not matched to a gene: 9. The CDR3 region has the DNA TGTGCCAGCAGACATAGCGGGAGTGTTATCTACAATGAGCAGTTCTTC. Protein sequence: CASRHSGSVIYNEQFF. The variable domain in full, completed from reference TRBV28 and TRBJ2-1, reads DVKVTQSSRYLVKRTGEKVFLECVQDMDHENMFWYRQDPGLGLRLIYFSYDVKMKEKGDIPEGYSVSREKKERFSLILESASTNQTSMYLCASRHSGSVIYNEQFFGPGTRLTVL.

This clone appeared a single time. The CDR3 nucleotides read TGCGCCAGCAGCCTGGGGGGCAAGACAGGGGCTGAGACCCAGTACTTC. It codes for CASSLGGKTGAETQYF. The V gene is TRBV5-1, the J gene TRBJ2-5; 8 bases map to TRBD1. Germline CDR1 is SGHRS and CDR2 is YFSETQ. The V and J ends lost 4 bases and 5 bases, in that order; junction bases with no gene match: 13. The CDR3 is made up of 16 amino acids.

This clone was seen just once. The chain joins TRBV7-9 to TRBJ2-2; D gene uncertain. The V end lost 2 bases, the J end lost 0 bases, and 7 bases lay between the germline ends. The CDR3 is 15 residues long. The germline gives CDR1 SEHNR, CDR2 FQNEAQ (reference sequence). This CDR3 reads CASSLNKANTGELFF. CDR3 sequence (DNA): TGTGCCAGCAGCTTAAACAAAGCGAACACCGGGGAGCTGTTTTTT.

The CDR3 nucleotides read TGTGCCAGCAGCTTATGGGGGGGGCTAACTGAAGCTTTCTTT. This sequence encodes CASSLWGGLTEAFF. The chain recombines TRBV7-9 with TRBJ1-1; tentative D call: TRBD1 (6 bases). V dropped 2 bases and J dropped 5 bases, with 12 bases sitting between them. Germline assignment: CDR1 SEHNR and CDR2 FQNEAQ (reference sequence). The CDR3 is 14 residues long. The full variable domain, in which reference TRBV7-9 and TRBJ1-1 provide the parts outside the CDR3, is DTGVSQNPRHKITKRGQNVTFRCDPISEHNRLYWYRQTLGQGPEFLTYFQNEAQLEKSRLLSDRFSAERPKGSFSTLEIQRTEQGDSAMYLCASSLWGGLTEAFFGQGTRLTVV.

The rearrangement joins TRBV11-1 to TRBJ2-3; D unclear. This CDR3 contains 13 residues. From germline, CDR1 is SGHAT and CDR2 FQDESV (reference sequence). V lost 8 bases, J lost 2 bases, and 11 bases lay in between. Here the CDR3 DNA reads TGTGCCAGCGTTGCGCAATACACAGATACGCAGTATTTT. Translated, it gives CASVAQYTDTQYF.

V usage is TRBV28 and J usage is TRBJ2-7; TRBD2 aligns across 13 bases. With V trimmed by 4 bases and J by 2 bases, 17 bases remained unmatched. The CDR3 spans 20 residues. Germline CDR1 and CDR2: MDHEN and SYDVKM. CDR3 sequence: CASSSAPGLAGIGATYEQYF. The CDR3 DNA reads TGTGCCAGCAGTTCCGCTCCGGGACTAGCGGGAATAGGGGCTACCTACGAGCAGTACTTC.

This chain uses TRBV9 with TRBJ2-3; 8 positions agree with TRBD2. This CDR3 is 16 amino acids long. Looked up from germline, CDR1 is SGDLS and CDR2 is YYNGEE. The ends lost 0 bases at V and 2 bases at J; junction bases unmatched: 5. For the CDR3, the DNA is TGTGCCAGCAGCGTAGGGGCGGGGGGAATCACAGATACGCAGTATTTT. It codes for CASSVGAGGITDTQYF.

The chain has TRBV10-3 and TRBJ2-5; TRBD1 matches at 7 bases. Germline V lookup: CDR1 ENHRY, CDR2 SYGVKD. CDR3 length: 13 amino acids. J gave up 1 base and V 10 bases, and 6 bases lay outside the gene matches. The CDR3 sequence is CATAGTAQETQYF. CDR3 nucleotide sequence: TGTGCCACGGCCGGGACAGCCCAAGAGACCCAGTACTTC.

The J gene is TRBJ2-7, the V gene TRBV7-5; no DNA check was done on the table's D call, TRBD2. TRBV7-5 is marked as a pseudogene. The CDR3 contains 11 residues. This CDR3 reads CVRSFPREQYF. CDR3 in DNA: TGTGTCAGAAGCTTTCCGCGTGAGCAGTACTTC.

In its sample, this clone was seen a few times. The rearrangement joins TRBV10-1 to TRBJ2-1; D possibly corresponds to TRBD2 (6 bases). This CDR3 is built from 13 residues. From germline, CDR1 is WNHNN and CDR2 SYGVQD (reference sequence). The V gene lost 6 bases and the J gene lost 13 bases, with 19 bases spanning the gap. The CDR3 region is CASSHRGGDPQFF. The CDR3 DNA is TGCGCCAGCAGCCATCGAGGAGGGGACCCCCAGTTCTTC.

V is TRBV18 and J is TRBJ2-7; 9 nucleotides agree with TRBD1. Per germline, CDR1 KGHSH and CDR2 LQKENI. V dropped 3 bases and J dropped 5; count of bases not matched to a gene: 5. This CDR3 has 14 residues. The CDR3 reads CASSPRTGVNEQYF. In DNA, the CDR3 is TGTGCCAGCTCACCTCGGACAGGGGTCAACGAGCAGTACTTC.

This chain links TRBV18 with TRBJ1-1, with 8 bases matching TRBD1. Germline-derived CDR1 and CDR2 are KGHSH and LQKENI. Losses at the gene ends were 2 bases for V and 3 bases for J; bases not matched to a gene: 5. The CDR3 sequence is 15 residues long. The CDR3 region has the DNA TGTGCCAGCTCACCATCAATACAGGGGGACACTGAAGCTTTCTTT. Amino acids: CASSPSIQGDTEAFF.

The chain employs TRBV5-5 and TRBJ2-7, with D possibly TRBD1 on 5 matching bases. Germline assignment: CDR1 SGHKS and CDR2 YYEKEE (reference sequence). The CDR3 consists of 11 residues. The V and J ends lost 6 bases and 1 base respectively, with 5 bases between them. CDR3 coding DNA: TGTGCCAGCAAGGGGTCCTACGAGCAGTACTTC. Protein sequence: CASKGSYEQYF.

This rearrangement joins TRBV4-2 to TRBJ2-7; 9 bases fit TRBD1. CDR3 length equals 15 residues. V lost 3 bases, J lost 3 bases, and 6 bases stayed unmatched. CDR1 LGHNA and CDR2 YNFKEQ come from the germline V gene. The CDR3 sequence is CASSQVGQGFYEQYF. The DNA for the CDR3 is TGTGCCAGCAGCCAGGTGGGACAGGGATTCTACGAGCAGTACTTC.

The J gene is TRBJ2-7, the V gene TRBV27; the match to TRBD2 covers 8 bases. V was pared by 11 bases and J by 7 bases, with 7 bases of the junction left unmatched. This CDR3 has 11 residues. Germline assignment: CDR1 MNHEY and CDR2 SMNVEV (reference sequence). In DNA form, the CDR3 reads TGTGCCGCCGGGGGGGTAGGTGAGCAGTACTTC. Amino acid sequence: CAAGGVGEQYF.

The chain has TRBV7-2 and TRBJ2-7; 7 bases map to TRBD1. Germline V gene lookup returns CDR1 SGHTA and CDR2 FQGNSA. The CDR3 loop spans 15 amino acids. V lost 5 bases, J lost 3 bases, and 10 bases stayed unmatched. The CDR3 is CASSLATGIFYEQYF. The CDR3 nucleotides read TGTGCCAGCAGCCTCGCGACAGGGATCTTCTACGAGCAGTACTTC.

The chain is built from TRBV7-9 and TRBJ2-7; TRBD1 agrees at 9 bases. The germline CDR1 and CDR2 sequences are SEHNR and FQNEAQ (reference sequence). CDR3 length: 14 amino acids. With V trimmed by 5 bases and J by 5 bases, 7 bases remained unmatched. As DNA, the CDR3 is TGTGCCAGCAGCCTTGACAGGGGGTTCGACGAGCAGTACTTC. Encoded protein: CASSLDRGFDEQYF.

The chain links TRBV5-1 to TRBJ2-2; 10 positions match TRBD1. The germline V gene has CDR1 SGHRS and CDR2 YFSETQ. The CDR3 contains 15 residues. The J segment lost 6 bases and the V segment lost 0 bases, leaving 2 bases of the junction unmatched. CDR3 region: CASSLGQGAPGELFF. The CDR3 DNA sequence: TGCGCCAGCAGCTTGGGACAGGGGGCCCCCGGGGAGCTGTTTTTT.

The chain uses TRBV9 and TRBJ2-1; 9 bases match TRBD2. After removal of 3 bases from V and 2 bases from J, the junction contained 12 bases not matched to a gene. Germline CDR1 SGDLS, CDR2 YYNGEE. The CDR3 has 18 amino acids. CDR3 nucleotide sequence: TGTGCCAGCAGCGCGGCCCCGGGGGCGGGGGGGCCCTACAATGAGCAGTTCTTC. Translated, it gives CASSAAPGAGGPYNEQFF.

This chain connects TRBV27 to TRBJ2-5, with 8 bases fitting TRBD2. The V and J ends lost 3 bases and 2 bases, in that order; junction bases with no gene match: 5. Germline-derived CDR1 and CDR2 are MNHEY and SMNVEV (reference sequence). This CDR3 contains 15 residues. The CDR3 DNA reads as TGTGCCAGCAGTTTCCGCGGGGGGCGGCAAGAGACCCAGTACTTC. Its translation: CASSFRGGRQETQYF.

This clone was recorded only once. The gene calls are TRBV20-1 and TRBJ1-1; TRBD1 aligns across 8 bases. Germline values: CDR1 DFQATT, CDR2 SNEGSKA (reference sequence). The CDR3 runs 11 residues. Losses at the gene ends were 4 bases for V and 6 bases for J; bases not matched to a gene: 1. CDR3 bases: TGCAGTGCTATGACAGGGGCTGAAGCTTTCTTT. It specifies CSAMTGAEAFF.

The genes are TRBV5-1 and TRBJ1-4, with D perhaps matching TRBD1 (5 bases). From germline, CDR1 is SGHRS and CDR2 YFSETQ. The CDR3 is 15 amino acids. V lost 0 bases to trimming and J lost 8 bases, with 14 bases between them. CDR3 DNA: TGCGCCAGCAGCTTGGACAGGTCCCGGGGGGAAAAACTGTTTTTT. It is translated as CASSLDRSRGEKLFF.

In nucleotides, the CDR3 is TGCAGCGTTGAAGTCCCGTACGAACAGGGGATCGACTACGAGCAGTACTTC. Its translation is CSVEVPYEQGIDYEQYF. This rearrangement joins TRBV29-1 to TRBJ2-7, with TRBD1 matching over 7 bases. Germline assignment: CDR1 SQVTM and CDR2 ANQGSEA. Losses at the gene ends were 1 base for V and 3 bases for J; bases not matched to a gene: 15. This CDR3 has 17 residues.